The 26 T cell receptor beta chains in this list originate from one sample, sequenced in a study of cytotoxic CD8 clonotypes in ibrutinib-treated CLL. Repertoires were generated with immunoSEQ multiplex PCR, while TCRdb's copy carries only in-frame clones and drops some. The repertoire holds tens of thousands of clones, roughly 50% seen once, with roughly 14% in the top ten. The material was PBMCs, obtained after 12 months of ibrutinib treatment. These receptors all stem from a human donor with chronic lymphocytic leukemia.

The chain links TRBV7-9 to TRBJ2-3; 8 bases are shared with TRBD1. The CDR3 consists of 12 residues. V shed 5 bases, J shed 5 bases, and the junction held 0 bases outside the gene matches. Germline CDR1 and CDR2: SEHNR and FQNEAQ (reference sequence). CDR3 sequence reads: CASSDRGDTQYF. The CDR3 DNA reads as TGTGCCAGCAGCGACAGGGGAGATACGCAGTATTTT.

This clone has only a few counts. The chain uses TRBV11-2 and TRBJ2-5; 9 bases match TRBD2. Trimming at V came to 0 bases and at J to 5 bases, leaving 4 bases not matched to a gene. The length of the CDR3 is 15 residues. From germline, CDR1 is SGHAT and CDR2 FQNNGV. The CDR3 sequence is CASSLEAGGWETQYF. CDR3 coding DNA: TGTGCCAGCAGCTTAGAAGCGGGAGGCTGGGAGACCCAGTACTTC.

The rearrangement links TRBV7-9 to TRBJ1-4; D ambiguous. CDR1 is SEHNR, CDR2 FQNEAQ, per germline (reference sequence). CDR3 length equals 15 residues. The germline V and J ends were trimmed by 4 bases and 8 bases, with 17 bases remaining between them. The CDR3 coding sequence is TGTGCCAGCAGCTCGTCGGGTCTAAGGTGGGAAAAACTGTTTTTT. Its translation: CASSSSGLRWEKLFF.

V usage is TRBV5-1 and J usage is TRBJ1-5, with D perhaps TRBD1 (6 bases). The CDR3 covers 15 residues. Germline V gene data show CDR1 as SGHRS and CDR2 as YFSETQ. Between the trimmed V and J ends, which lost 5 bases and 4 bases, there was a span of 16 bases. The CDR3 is CASRRETGSNQPQHF. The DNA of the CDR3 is TGCGCCAGCAGGAGAGAGACAGGTAGTAATCAGCCCCAGCATTTT. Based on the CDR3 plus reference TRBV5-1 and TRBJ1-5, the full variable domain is KAGVTQTPRYLIKTRGQQVTLSCSPISGHRSVSWYQQTPGQGLQFLFEYFSETQRNKGNFPGRFSGRQFSNSRSEMNVSTLELGDSALYLCASRRETGSNQPQHFGDGTRLSIL.

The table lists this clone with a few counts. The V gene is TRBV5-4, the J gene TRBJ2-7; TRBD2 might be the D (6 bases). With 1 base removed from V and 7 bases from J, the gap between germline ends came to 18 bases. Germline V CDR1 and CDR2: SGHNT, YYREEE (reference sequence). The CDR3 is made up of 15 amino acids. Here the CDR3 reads CASSLRLANFQEQYF. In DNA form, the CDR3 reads TGTGCCAGCAGCTTGCGCCTAGCGAACTTTCAGGAGCAGTACTTC.

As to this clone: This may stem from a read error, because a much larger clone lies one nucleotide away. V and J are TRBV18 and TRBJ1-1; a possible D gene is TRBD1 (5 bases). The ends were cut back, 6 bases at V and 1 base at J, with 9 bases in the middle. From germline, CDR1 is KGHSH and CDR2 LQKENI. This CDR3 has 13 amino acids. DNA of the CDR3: TGTGCCAGCTCGACCGGGGCGAACACTGAAGCTTTCTTT. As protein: CASSTGANTEAFF.

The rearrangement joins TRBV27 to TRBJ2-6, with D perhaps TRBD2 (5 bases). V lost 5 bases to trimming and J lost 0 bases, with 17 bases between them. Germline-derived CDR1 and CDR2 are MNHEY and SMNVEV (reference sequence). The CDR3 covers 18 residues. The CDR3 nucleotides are TGTGCCAGCAGTACCGGAAGCCGGGGAGTCTCTGGGGCCAACGTCCTGACTTTC. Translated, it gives CASSTGSRGVSGANVLTF. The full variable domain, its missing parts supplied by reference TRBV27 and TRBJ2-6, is EAQVTQNPRYLITVTGKKLTVTCSQNMNHEYMSWYRQDPGLGLRQIYYSMNVEVTDKGDVPEGYKVSRKEKRNFPLILESPSPNQTSLYFCASSTGSRGVSGANVLTFGAGSRLTVL.

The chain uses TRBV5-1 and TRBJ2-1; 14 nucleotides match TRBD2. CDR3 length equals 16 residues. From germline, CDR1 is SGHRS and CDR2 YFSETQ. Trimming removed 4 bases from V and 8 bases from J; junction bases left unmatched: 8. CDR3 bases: TGCGCCAGCAGCCAGTGGACTAGCGGGGGGATGGATGAGCAGTTCTTC. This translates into CASSQWTSGGMDEQFF.

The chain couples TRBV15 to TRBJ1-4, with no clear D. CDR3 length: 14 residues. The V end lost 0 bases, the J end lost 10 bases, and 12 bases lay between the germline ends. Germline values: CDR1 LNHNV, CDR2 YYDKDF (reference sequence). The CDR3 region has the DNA TGTGCCACCAGCAGAGAGTCCCGACCTAGAAAACTGTTTTTT. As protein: CATSRESRPRKLFF. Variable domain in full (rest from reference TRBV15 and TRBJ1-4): DAMVIQNPRYQVTQFGKPVTLSCSQTLNHNVMYWYQQKSSQAPKLLFHYYDKDFNNEADTPDNFQSRRPNTSFCFLDIRSPGLGDTAMYLCATSRESRPRKLFFGSGTQLSVL.

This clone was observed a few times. This CDR3 reads CASSLAGDQPQHF. DNA for the CDR3: TGTGCCAGCAGCTTGGCCGGGGATCAGCCCCAGCATTTT. The chain couples TRBV5-6 to TRBJ1-5; no firm D call. The germline V gene has CDR1 SGHDT and CDR2 YYEEEE. Between the trimmed V and J ends, which lost 0 bases and 5 bases, there was a span of 6 bases. The CDR3 runs 13 residues.

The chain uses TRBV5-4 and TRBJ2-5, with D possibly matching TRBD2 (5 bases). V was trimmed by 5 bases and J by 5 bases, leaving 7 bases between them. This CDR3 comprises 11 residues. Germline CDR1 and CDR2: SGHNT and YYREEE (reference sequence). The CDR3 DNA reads TGTGCCAGCAGGAGGGAGGAGACCCAGTACTTC. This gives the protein CASRREETQYF. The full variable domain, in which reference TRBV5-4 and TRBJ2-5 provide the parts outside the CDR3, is ETGVTQSPTHLIKTRGQQVTLRCSSQSGHNTVSWYQQALGQGPQFIFQYYREEENGRGNFPPRFSGLQFPNYSSELNVNALELDDSALYLCASRREETQYFGPGTRLLVL.

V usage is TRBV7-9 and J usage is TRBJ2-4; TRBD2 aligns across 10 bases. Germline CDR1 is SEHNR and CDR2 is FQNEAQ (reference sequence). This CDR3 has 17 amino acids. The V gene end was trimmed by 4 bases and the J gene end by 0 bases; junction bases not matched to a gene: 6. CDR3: CASSSSRTSGAKNIQYF. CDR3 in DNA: TGTGCCAGCAGCTCCTCAAGGACTAGCGGAGCCAAAAACATTCAGTACTTC.

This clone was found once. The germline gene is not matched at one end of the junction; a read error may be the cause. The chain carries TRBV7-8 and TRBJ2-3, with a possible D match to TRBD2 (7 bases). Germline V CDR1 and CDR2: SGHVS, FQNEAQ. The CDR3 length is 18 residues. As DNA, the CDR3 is TGCGCCAGCAGCCAAGATGGAGGGGGGGGCATTCACAAAGATACGCAGTATTTT. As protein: CASSQDGGGGIHKDTQYF.

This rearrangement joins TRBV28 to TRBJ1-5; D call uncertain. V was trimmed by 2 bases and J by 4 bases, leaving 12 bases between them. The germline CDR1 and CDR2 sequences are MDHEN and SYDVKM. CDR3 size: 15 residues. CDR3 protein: CASSLPNPRNQPQHF. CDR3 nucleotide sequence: TGTGCCAGCAGTTTACCAAATCCAAGGAATCAGCCCCAGCATTTT.

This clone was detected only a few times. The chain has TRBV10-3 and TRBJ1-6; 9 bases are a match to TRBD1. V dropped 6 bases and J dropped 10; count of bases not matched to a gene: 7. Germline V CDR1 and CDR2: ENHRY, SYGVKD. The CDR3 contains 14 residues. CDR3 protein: CAISRTGDGSPLHF. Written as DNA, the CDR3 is TGTGCCATCAGCCGGACAGGGGATGGGTCACCCCTCCACTTT.

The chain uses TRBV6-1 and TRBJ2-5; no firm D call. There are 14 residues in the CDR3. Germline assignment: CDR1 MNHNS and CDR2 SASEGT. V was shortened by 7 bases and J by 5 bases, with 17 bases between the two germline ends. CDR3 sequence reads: CASMGRASAETQYF. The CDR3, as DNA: TGTGCCAGCATGGGCCGGGCCTCAGCCGAGACCCAGTACTTC.

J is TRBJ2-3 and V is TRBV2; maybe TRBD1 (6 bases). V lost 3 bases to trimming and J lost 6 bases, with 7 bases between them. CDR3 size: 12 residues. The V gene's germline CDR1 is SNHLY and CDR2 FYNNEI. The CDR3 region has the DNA TGTGCCAGCAGTGAGGGGGCGGATACGCAGTATTTT. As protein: CASSEGADTQYF.

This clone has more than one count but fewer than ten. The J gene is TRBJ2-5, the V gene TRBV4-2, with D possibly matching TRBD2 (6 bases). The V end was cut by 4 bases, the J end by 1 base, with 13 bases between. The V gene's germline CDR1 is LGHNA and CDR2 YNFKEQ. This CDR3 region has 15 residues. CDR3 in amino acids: CASSRVLRGQETQYF. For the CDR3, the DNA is TGTGCCAGCAGCCGGGTTTTGCGGGGCCAAGAGACCCAGTACTTC.

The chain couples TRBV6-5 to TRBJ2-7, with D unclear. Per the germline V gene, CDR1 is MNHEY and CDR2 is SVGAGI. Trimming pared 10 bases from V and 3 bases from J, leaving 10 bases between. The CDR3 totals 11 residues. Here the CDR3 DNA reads TGTGCCACTACGATGAACTACGAGCAGTACGTC. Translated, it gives CATTMNYEQYV.

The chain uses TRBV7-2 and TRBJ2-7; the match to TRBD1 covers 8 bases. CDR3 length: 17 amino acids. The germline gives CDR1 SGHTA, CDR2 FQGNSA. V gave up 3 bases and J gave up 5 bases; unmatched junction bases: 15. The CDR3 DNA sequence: TGTGCCAGCAGCTTTGATTCCCCCGGGACAGGTCACAACGAGCAGTACTTC. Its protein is CASSFDSPGTGHNEQYF.

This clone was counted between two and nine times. The CDR3 sequence: CASSPAVREQFF. DNA of the CDR3: TGTGCCAGCAGTCCAGCTGTGAGGGAGCAGTTCTTC. The chain is built from TRBV2 and TRBJ2-1; D is uncertain. Trimming took off 5 bases at V and 10 bases at J, with 12 bases between the two ends. The CDR3 covers 12 residues. Germline-derived CDR1 and CDR2 are SNHLY and FYNNEI.

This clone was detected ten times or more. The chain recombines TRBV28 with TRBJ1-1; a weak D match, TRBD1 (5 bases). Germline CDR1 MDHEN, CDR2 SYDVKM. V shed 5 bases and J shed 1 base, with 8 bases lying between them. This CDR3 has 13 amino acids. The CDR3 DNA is TGTGCCAGCAGTGCCAGGGCGAACACTGAAGCTTTCTTT. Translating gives CASSARANTEAFF.

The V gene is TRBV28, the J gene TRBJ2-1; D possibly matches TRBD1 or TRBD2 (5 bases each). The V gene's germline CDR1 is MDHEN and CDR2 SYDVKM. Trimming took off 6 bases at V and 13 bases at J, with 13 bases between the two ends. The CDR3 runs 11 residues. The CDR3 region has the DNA TGTGCCAGCAGGAGGGACGGGGCACAGTTCTTC. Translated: CASRRDGAQFF.

DNA for the CDR3: TGTGCCAGCAGTTTTCTGCCCTATAATTCACCCCTCCACTTT. Translating gives CASSFLPYNSPLHF. The J gene is TRBJ1-6, the V gene TRBV28; the D is unclear. The V gene's germline CDR1 is MDHEN and CDR2 SYDVKM. Trimming removed 3 bases at V and 2 bases at J, with 5 bases between. This CDR3 has 14 amino acids.

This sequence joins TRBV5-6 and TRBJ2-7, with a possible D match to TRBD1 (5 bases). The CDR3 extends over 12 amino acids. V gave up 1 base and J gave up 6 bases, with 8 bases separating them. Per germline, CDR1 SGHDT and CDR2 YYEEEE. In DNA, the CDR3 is TGTGCCAGCAGCTTGACAGGAAGCGAGCAGTACGTC. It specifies CASSLTGSEQYV.

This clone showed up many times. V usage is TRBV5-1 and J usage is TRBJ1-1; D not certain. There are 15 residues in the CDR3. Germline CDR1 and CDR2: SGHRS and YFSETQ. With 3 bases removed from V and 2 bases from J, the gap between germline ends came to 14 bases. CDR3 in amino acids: CASSSSRHTNTEAFF. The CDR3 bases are TGCGCCAGCAGCTCCTCCCGACACACTAACACTGAAGCTTTCTTT.